This T cell receptor (beta chain) was profiled in a study of memory CD4+ T cells and cytomegalovirus serostatus. Study-wide findings and caveats: Suggested: most of the CMV-linked TCR signature lies in CD4+ memory cells. CD4+ memory repertoires contained about 40% of the roughly 150 reported CMV TCRbeta sequences.

The sort gate was single viable CD3+CD4+CD8-CD45RO+ cells for memory CD4+ T cells. CD4+ T cells were isolated by positive magnetic selection. CDR1 GTSNPN and CDR2 SVGIG come from the germline V gene (reference sequence). This CDR3 spans 17 amino acids. Trimming took 2 bases from V and 0 from J, leaving 20 bases between them. Regarding this clone: Antigen specificity is unknown.

The method was immunoSEQ multiplex PCR; TCRdb's version includes in-frame clones alone and lacks a portion of them. The sample includes about 25,000 clones, approximately 75% of them seen just once. The V and J genes are TRBV30 and TRBJ2-7, with a tentative D call TRBD2 (6 bases). This sequence was found in an adult in good health and CMV-seronegative. The source material was memory CD4+ T cells from blood. CDR3 nucleotide sequence: TGTGCCTGGAGTCCAATCCACCGGGACTTGAGCTCCTACGAGCAGTACTTC. Translation: CAWSPIHRDLSSYEQYF.